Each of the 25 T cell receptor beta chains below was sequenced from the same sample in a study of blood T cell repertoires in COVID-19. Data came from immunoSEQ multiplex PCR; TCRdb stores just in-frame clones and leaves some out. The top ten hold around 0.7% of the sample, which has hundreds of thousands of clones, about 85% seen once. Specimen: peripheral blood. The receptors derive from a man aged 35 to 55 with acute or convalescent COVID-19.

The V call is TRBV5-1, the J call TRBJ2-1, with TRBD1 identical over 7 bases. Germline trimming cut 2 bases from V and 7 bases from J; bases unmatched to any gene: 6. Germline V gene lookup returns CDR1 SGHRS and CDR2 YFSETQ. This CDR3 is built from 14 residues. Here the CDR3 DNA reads TGCGCCAGCAGCTTACAGGGGATGGTGAATGAGCAGTTCTTC. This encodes CASSLQGMVNEQFF.

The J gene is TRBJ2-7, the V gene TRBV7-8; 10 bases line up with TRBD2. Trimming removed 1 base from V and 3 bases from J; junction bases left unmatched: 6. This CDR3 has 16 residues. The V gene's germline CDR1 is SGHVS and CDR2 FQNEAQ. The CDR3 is CASSLVLGLADYEQYF. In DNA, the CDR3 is TGTGCCAGCAGCTTAGTTCTCGGACTAGCGGACTACGAGCAGTACTTC.

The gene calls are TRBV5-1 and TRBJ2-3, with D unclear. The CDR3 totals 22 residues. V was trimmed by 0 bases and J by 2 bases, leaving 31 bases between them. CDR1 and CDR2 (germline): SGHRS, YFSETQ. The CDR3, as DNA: TGCGCCAGCAGCTTGGCATACTTTGATGTTTTTCCGAGAAGCCCGCACACAGATACGCAGTATTTT. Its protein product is CASSLAYFDVFPRSPHTDTQYF.

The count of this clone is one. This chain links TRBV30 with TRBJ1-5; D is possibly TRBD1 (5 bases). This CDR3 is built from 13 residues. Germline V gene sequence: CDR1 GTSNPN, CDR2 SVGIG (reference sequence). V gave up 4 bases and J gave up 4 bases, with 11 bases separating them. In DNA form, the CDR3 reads TGTGCCTGGAATAAACAGGAGAATCAGCCCCAGCATTTT. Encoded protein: CAWNKQENQPQHF.

The CDR3 nucleotides are TGTGCCAGTAGTTGGTCAGGCGACTACGAGCAGTACTTC. Translation: CASSWSGDYEQYF. The J gene is TRBJ2-7, the V gene TRBV19; D is uncertain. CDR1 is LNHDA, CDR2 SQIVND, per germline (reference sequence). The germline V and J ends were trimmed by 5 bases and 3 bases, with 11 bases remaining between them. The CDR3 sequence is 13 residues long.

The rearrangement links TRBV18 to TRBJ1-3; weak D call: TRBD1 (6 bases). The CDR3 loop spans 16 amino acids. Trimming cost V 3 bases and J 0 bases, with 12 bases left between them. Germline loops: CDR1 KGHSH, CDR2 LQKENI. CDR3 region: CASSPADSLSGNTIYF. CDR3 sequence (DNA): TGTGCCAGCTCACCGGCGGACAGCCTCTCTGGAAACACCATATATTTT.

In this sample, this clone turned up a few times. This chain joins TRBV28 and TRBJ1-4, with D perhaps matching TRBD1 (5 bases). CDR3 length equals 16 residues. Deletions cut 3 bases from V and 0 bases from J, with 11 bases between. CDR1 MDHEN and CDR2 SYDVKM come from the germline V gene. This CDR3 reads CASSFYTGPTNEKLFF. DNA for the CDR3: TGTGCCAGCAGTTTTTACACAGGCCCAACTAATGAAAAACTGTTTTTT.

CDR3 coding DNA: TGTGCCAGCAGCTTAGCGGAGGCGGGCTATTACAATGAGCAGTTCTTC. It yields the protein CASSLAEAGYYNEQFF. V gene TRBV7-6 combines with J gene TRBJ2-1, with D maybe TRBD2 (5 bases). CDR1 SGHVS and CDR2 FNYEAQ come from the germline V gene. The CDR3 sequence is 16 residues long. V was clipped by 0 bases and J by 4 bases, with 13 bases between them.

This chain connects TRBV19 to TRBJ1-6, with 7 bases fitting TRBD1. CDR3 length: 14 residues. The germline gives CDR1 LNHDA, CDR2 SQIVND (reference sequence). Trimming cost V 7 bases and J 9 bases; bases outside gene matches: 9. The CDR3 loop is CASNYRGGGSPLHF. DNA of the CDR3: TGTGCCAGTAATTATAGAGGGGGCGGTTCACCCCTCCACTTT.

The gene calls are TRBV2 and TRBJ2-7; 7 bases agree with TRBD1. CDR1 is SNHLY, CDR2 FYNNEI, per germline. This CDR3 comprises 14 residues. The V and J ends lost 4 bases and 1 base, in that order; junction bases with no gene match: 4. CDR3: CASSGQGWSYEQYF. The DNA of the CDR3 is TGTGCCAGCAGTGGACAGGGTTGGTCCTACGAGCAGTACTTC.

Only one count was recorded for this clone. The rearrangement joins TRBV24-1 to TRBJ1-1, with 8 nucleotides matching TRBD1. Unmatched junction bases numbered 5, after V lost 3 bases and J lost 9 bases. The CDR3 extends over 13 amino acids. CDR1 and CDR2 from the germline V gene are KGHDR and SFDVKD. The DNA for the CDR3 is TGTGCCACCAGTGATCGGACAGGGAGGAAAGCTTTCTTT. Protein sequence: CATSDRTGRKAFF.

The CDR3 protein is CATSRFYGTGGANEQFF. CDR3 in DNA: TGTGCCACCAGCAGATTCTATGGGACAGGGGGCGCAAATGAGCAGTTCTTC. The rearrangement uses TRBV15 and TRBJ2-1; 12 positions agree with TRBD1. Germline V lookup: CDR1 LNHNV, CDR2 YYDKDF (reference sequence). The trim removed 2 bases at V and 7 bases at J, leaving 9 bases unmatched. CDR3 length equals 17 residues.

The CDR3 DNA sequence: TGTGCCAGCAGTGAGGACAGGGGAGTAACCTACAATGAGCAGTTCTTC. It translates to CASSEDRGVTYNEQFF. This rearrangement joins TRBV25-1 to TRBJ2-1, with 9 positions matching TRBD1. Germline V gene lookup returns CDR1 MGHDK and CDR2 SYGVNS. This CDR3 is built from 16 residues. Unmatched junction bases numbered 5, after V lost 3 bases and J lost 2 bases. Complete variable domain (other parts from reference TRBV25-1 and TRBJ2-1): EADIYQTPRYLVIGTGKKITLECSQTMGHDKMYWYQQDPGMELHLIHYSYGVNSTEKGDLSSESTVSRIRTEHFPLTLESARPSHTSQYLCASSEDRGVTYNEQFFGPGTRLTVL.

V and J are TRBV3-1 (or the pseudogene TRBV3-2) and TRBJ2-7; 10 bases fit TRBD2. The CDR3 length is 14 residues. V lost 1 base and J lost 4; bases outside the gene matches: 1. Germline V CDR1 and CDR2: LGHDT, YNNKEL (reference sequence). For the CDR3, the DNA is TGTGCCAGCAGCCAAGCACTAGCGGGATACGAGCAGTACTTC. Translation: CASSQALAGYEQYF.

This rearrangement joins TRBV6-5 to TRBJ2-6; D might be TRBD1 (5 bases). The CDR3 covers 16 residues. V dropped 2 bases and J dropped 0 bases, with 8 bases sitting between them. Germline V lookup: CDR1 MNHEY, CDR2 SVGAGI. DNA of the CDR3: TGTGCCAGCAGTTACGGTGACAGCTCTGGGGCCAACGTCCTGACTTTC. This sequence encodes CASSYGDSSGANVLTF.

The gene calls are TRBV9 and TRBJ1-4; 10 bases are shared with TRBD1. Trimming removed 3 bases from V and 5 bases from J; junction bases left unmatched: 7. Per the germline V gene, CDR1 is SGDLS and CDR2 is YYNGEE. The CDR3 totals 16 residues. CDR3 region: CASSADRGLLNEKLFF. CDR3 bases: TGTGCCAGCAGCGCCGACAGGGGGCTCCTCAATGAAAAACTGTTTTTT.

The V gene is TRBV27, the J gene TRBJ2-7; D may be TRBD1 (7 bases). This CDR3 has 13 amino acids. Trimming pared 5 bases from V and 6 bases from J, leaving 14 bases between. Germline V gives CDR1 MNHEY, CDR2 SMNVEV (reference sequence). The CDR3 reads CASSAFQGGEQYF. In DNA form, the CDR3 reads TGTGCCAGCAGTGCGTTCCAGGGGGGCGAGCAGTACTTC.

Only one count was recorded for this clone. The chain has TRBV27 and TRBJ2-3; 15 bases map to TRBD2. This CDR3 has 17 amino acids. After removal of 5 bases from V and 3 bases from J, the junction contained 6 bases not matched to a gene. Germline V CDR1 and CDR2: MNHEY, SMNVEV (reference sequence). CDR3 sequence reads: CASSLGLAGGQTDTQYF. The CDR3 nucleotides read TGTGCCAGCAGTCTTGGACTAGCGGGGGGGCAAACAGATACGCAGTATTTT.

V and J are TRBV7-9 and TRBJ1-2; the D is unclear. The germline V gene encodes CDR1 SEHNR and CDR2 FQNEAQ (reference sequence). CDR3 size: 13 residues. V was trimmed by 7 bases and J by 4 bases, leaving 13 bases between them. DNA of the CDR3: TGTGCCAGCATCCCGGCGGGCGGCTATGGCTACACCTTC. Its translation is CASIPAGGYGYTF.

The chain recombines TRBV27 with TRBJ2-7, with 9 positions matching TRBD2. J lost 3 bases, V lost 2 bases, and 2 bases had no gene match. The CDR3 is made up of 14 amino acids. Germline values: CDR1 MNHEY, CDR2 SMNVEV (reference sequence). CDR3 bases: TGTGCCAGCAGTTTAAGGCGGGAGGGCTACGAGCAGTACTTC. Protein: CASSLRREGYEQYF.

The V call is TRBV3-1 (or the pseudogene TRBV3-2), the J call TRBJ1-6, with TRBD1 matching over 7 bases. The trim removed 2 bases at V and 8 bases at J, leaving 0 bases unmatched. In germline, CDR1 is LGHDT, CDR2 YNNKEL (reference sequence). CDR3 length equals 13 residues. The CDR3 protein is CASSQTGDSPLHF. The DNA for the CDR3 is TGTGCCAGCAGCCAAACAGGGGATTCACCCCTCCACTTT.

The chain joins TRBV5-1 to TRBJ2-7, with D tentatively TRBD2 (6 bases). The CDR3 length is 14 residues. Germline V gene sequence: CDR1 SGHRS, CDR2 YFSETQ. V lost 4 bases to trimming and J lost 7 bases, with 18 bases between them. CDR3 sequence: CASSPVTGVGEQYF. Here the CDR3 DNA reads TGCGCCAGCAGCCCGGTGACGGGGGTCGGGGAGCAGTACTTC.

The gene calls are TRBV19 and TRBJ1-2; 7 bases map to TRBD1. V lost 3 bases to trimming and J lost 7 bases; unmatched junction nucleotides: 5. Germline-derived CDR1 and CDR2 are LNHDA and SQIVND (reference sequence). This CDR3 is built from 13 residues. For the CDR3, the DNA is TGTGCCAGTAGTATCTCGGCAGGGGGTGGCTACACCTTC. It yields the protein CASSISAGGGYTF. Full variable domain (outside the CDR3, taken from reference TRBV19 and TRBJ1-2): DGGITQSPKYLFRKEGQNVTLSCEQNLNHDAMYWYRQDPGQGLRLIYYSQIVNDFQKGDIAEGYSVSREKKESFPLTVTSAQKNPTAFYLCASSISAGGGYTFGSGTRLTVV.

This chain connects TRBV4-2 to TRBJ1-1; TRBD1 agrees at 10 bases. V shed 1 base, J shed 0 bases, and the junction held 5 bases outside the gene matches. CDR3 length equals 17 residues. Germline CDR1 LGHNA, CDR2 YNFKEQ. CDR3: CASSQGGTGAMNTEAFF. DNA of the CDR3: TGTGCCAGCAGCCAAGGTGGGACAGGGGCAATGAACACTGAAGCTTTCTTT.

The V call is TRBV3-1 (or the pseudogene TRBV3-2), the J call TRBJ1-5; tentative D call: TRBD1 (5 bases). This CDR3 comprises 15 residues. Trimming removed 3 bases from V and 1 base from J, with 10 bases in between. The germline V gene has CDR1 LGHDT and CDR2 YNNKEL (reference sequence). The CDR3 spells CASSQSGESNQPQHF. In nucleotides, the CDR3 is TGTGCCAGCAGCCAGTCGGGGGAGAGCAATCAGCCCCAGCATTTT.